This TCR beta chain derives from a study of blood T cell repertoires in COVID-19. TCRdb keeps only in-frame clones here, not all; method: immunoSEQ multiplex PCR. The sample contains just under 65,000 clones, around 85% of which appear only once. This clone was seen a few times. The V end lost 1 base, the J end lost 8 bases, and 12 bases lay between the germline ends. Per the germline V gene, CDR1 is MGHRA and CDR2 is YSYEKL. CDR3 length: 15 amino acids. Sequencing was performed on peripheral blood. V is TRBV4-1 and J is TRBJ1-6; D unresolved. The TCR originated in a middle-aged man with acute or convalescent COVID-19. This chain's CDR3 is CASSQGRFGDSPLHF. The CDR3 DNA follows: TGCGCCAGCAGCCAAGGCCGATTCGGGGATTCACCCCTCCACTTT.